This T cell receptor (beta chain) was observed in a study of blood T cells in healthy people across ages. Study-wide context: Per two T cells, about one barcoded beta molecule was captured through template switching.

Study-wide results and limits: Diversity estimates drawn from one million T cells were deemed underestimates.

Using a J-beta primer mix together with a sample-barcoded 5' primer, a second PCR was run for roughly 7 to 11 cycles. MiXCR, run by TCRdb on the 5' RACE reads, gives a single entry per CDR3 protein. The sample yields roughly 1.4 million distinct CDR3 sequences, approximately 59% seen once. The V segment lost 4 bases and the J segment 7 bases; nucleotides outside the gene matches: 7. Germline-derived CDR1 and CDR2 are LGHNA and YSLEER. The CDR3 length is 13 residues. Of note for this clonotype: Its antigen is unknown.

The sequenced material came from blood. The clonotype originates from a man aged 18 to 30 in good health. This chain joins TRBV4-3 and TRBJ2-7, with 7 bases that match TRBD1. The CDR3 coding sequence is TGCGCCAGCAGCCCACAGGGGTTCGGGGAGCAGTACTTC. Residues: CASSPQGFGEQYF.